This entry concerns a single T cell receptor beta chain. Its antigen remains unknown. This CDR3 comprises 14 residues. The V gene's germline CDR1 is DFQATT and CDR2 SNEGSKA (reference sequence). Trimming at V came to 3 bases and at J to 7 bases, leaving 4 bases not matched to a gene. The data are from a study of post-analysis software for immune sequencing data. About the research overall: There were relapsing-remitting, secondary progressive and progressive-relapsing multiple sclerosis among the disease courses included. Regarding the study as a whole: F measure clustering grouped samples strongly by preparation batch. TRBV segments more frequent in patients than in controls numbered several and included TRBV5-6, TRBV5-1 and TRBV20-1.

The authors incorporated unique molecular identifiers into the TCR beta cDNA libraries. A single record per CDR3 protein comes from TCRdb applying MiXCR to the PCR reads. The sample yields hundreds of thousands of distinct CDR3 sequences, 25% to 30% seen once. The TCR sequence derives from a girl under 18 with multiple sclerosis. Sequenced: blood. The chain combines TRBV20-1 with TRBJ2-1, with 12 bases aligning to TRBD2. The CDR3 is CSASGTSGGNEQFF. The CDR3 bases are TGCAGTGCTAGCGGTACTAGCGGGGGGAATGAGCAGTTCTTC.